One sample yielded the 3 T cell receptor beta chains listed below, sequenced in a study of breast tumors, draining lymph nodes, adjacent tissues. Using its own MiXCR run on the multiplex PCR reads, TCRdb lists one record per CDR3 protein. The data contain 20,000 to 25,000 distinct CDR3 sequences, roughly 50% of them singletons. Input material: breast tumor tissue. All receptors derive from a female donor with breast cancer. Some clones in this sample may be carry-over from other donors' samples.

For this clonotype: The conserved closing phenylalanine or tryptophan is absent in this CDR3, likely reflecting a read error. The V call is TRBV7-8, the J call TRBJ2-1; 10 bases match TRBD2. The CDR3 sequence is 14 residues long. Germline assignment: CDR1 SGHVS and CDR2 FQNEAQ. The V and J ends lost 4 bases and 6 bases, in that order; junction bases with no gene match: 3. The CDR3 protein is CASSYGTSVNEQFL. CDR3 in DNA: TGTGCCAGCAGCTACGGGACTAGCGTCAATGAGCAGTTCCTC.

This clonotype is labeled as medium-sized. This sequence joins TRBV7-9 and TRBJ2-1; TRBD2 aligns across 8 bases. After removal of 5 bases from V and 6 bases from J, the junction contained 6 bases not matched to a gene. The CDR3 has 14 residues. Germline V CDR1 and CDR2: SEHNR, FQNEAQ (reference sequence). CDR3 in DNA: TGTGCCAGCAGCCTGAGTAGCGGGATCAATGAGCAGTTCTTC. It specifies CASSLSSGINEQFF. The full variable domain, rest sourced from reference TRBV7-9 and TRBJ2-1, is DTGVSQNPRHKITKRGQNVTFRCDPISEHNRLYWYRQTLGQGPEFLTYFQNEAQLEKSRLLSDRFSAERPKGSFSTLEIQRTEQGDSAMYLCASSLSSGINEQFFGPGTRLTVL.

This clonotype was seen more than once but under ten times. V and J are TRBV7-9 and TRBJ2-7; D is perhaps TRBD2 (6 bases). V was trimmed by 3 bases and J by 3 bases, leaving 9 bases between them. Germline V gene sequence: CDR1 SEHNR, CDR2 FQNEAQ (reference sequence). The length of the CDR3 is 13 residues. The CDR3 nucleotides read TGTGCCAGCAGCTTGCGGACTAACTACGAGCAGTACTTC. It is translated as CASSLRTNYEQYF.